This passage covers 7 T cell receptor beta chains from one sample sequenced in a study of blood T cell repertoires in COVID-19. The table came from immunoSEQ multiplex PCR; TCRdb's copy has only in-frame clones and leaves some out. The table lists fewer than 250,000 clones, 65% to 85% of them singletons. The sample taken for sequencing was PBMCs or T cells enriched from blood (not recorded which). These receptors were obtained from a woman aged 30 to 39 who had recovered from COVID-19.

The chain has TRBV6-5 and TRBJ2-2; 8 positions match TRBD1. This CDR3 has 14 residues. V was clipped by 6 bases and J by 4 bases; unmatched bases: 4. Germline CDR1 and CDR2: MNHEY and SVGAGI. The CDR3 region has the DNA TGTGCCAGCAGGGACAGGGTAGGCACCGGGGAGCTGTTTTTT. Amino acids: CASRDRVGTGELFF.

V and J are TRBV4-2 and TRBJ1-4, with D unclear. V was trimmed by 2 bases and J by 6 bases, leaving 13 bases between them. Germline lookup yields CDR1 LGHNA and CDR2 YNFKEQ. The CDR3 totals 15 residues. CDR3 coding DNA: TGTGCCAGCAGCCAAACCCCGGGTGCTTATGAAAAACTGTTTTTT. Translation: CASSQTPGAYEKLFF.

The chain has TRBV5-4 and TRBJ2-4; TRBD1 aligns across 8 bases. The CDR3 is 15 amino acids. The ends lost 4 bases at V and 5 bases at J; junction bases unmatched: 8. Germline loops: CDR1 SGHNT, CDR2 YYREEE (reference sequence). The CDR3 loop is CASSQDRAKENIQYF. In nucleotides, the CDR3 is TGTGCCAGCAGCCAGGACAGGGCAAAGGAAAACATTCAGTACTTC.

There are a few counts of this clone. The chain combines TRBV6-1 with TRBJ1-1; D perhaps matches TRBD1 (6 bases). The V end was cut by 2 bases, the J end by 4 bases, with 17 bases between. Germline loops: CDR1 MNHNS, CDR2 SASEGT. The CDR3 contains 16 residues. CDR3 nucleotide sequence: TGTGCCAGCAGTGAAAGTTGGGGGGGGCTTGGCACTGAAGCTTTCTTT. This translates into CASSESWGGLGTEAFF.

The chain links TRBV19 to TRBJ2-7; D uncertain. Germline CDR1 reads LNHDA; CDR2 reads SQIVND (reference sequence). V lost 5 bases and J lost 2, with 13 bases in between. This CDR3 contains 14 residues. The CDR3 DNA follows: TGTGCCAGTAGTTTTGGGCCCCAGGCCTACGAGCAGTACTTC. Its protein product is CASSFGPQAYEQYF.

The rearrangement joins TRBV18 to TRBJ2-3; the match to TRBD2 covers 13 bases. This CDR3 is 17 amino acids long. The junction had 6 bases not matched to a gene; V was cut back by 0 bases and J by 6 bases. Germline CDR1 reads KGHSH; CDR2 reads LQKENI. For the CDR3, the DNA is TGTGCCAGCTCACCACCGGCGGGACTAGCGGGATGGGATACGCAGTATTTT. Amino acids: CASSPPAGLAGWDTQYF.

The gene calls are TRBV4-2 and TRBJ1-1; 8 bases line up with TRBD1. V lost 4 bases and J lost 0; bases outside the gene matches: 4. Germline loops: CDR1 LGHNA, CDR2 YNFKEQ. The CDR3 extends over 15 amino acids. This CDR3 is CASSLGDRLNTEAFF. The CDR3 DNA sequence: TGTGCCAGCAGCCTAGGGGACAGGCTGAACACTGAAGCTTTCTTT.